Included here is one TCR beta chain sequence, with context. What it binds is unknown. The data were obtained in a study of CD8 T cells in Susac syndrome. Each multiple sclerosis control was a treatment-naive patient with relapsing-remitting disease that was either stable or active. TEMRA cells were enriched by FACS, while CD8+ and CD4+ T cells were obtained through a negative isolation that was performed magnetically. General study results and limits: It was acknowledged in the study that its TCR sequencing and HLA analysis involved a relatively small number of individuals.

The RNA input was 0.5 to 1 ug, and it was reverse transcribed with random hexamers. TCRdb passed the immunoSEQ multiplex PCR reads through MiXCR, listing each CDR3 protein once. The sample contains a few hundred thousand distinct CDR3 sequences, roughly 96% of which appear only once. The sequenced material came from CD4+ T cells from PBMCs. This sequence was found in a human donor with multiple sclerosis.

CDR3 loop: CAWATWGTGFFGQPQHF. The CDR3 coding sequence is TGTGCCTGGGCAACCTGGGGGACAGGGTTTTTCGGTCAGCCCCAGCATTTT. The gene calls are TRBV30 and TRBJ1-5, with 9 nucleotides matching TRBD1. The CDR3 consists of 17 residues. CDR1 GTSNPN and CDR2 SVGIG come from the germline V gene (reference sequence). V trimming: 5 bases; J trimming: 6 bases; junction bases outside the gene matches: 17.